This record covers a single TCR beta chain. The sample originates from a study of control samples from healthy donors and cancer patients. Clones were read by immunoSEQ multiplex PCR, and TCRdb kept only the in-frame ones, dropping some. The sample lists some 130,000 clones; about 92% were seen once. This receptor was identified in a woman aged 45-59 years in good health. The sequencing input was blood.

CDR3 nucleotide sequence: TGTGCCACCGGTGCTTCCTCAGATACGCAGTATTTT. Its protein product is CATGASSDTQYF. The V gene is TRBV24-1, the J gene TRBJ2-3; D uncertain. The CDR3 has 12 amino acids. V was shortened by 9 bases and J by 4 bases, with 10 bases between the two germline ends. Germline values: CDR1 KGHDR, CDR2 SFDVKD.